The sequence of this T cell receptor beta chain was determined in a study of T cell changes during pregnancy in multiple sclerosis. Generated by immunoSEQ multiplex PCR, the TCRdb table keeps only in-frame clones and is missing some. The table includes 70,000 to 80,000 clones, about 94% detected once. The sequence was collected from a female donor with multiple sclerosis, enrolled in a pregnancy study. Here the sequenced sample was peripheral blood, taken in the third trimester of pregnancy.

The CDR3 loop is CASSQGEFRQPQHF. The CDR3 nucleotides read TGTGCCAGCAGCCAAGGGGAATTCAGACAGCCCCAGCATTTT. This rearrangement joins TRBV7-8 to TRBJ1-5; weak D call: TRBD1 (5 bases). The CDR3 covers 14 residues. Trimming cost V 5 bases and J 7 bases, with 15 bases left between them. Germline CDR1 reads SGHVS; CDR2 reads FQNEAQ.